Below are 18 T cell receptor beta chains sequenced from a single sample in a study of blood T cell repertoires in COVID-19. Using immunoSEQ multiplex PCR, the repertoire was profiled, and TCRdb retains in-frame clones only, with some absent. Found here are 250,000 to 300,000 clones, 86% of them singletons; the top ten hold over 9.5%. Specimen: peripheral blood. The receptors derive from a woman in her twenties or thirties with COVID-19, enrolled during active disease.

The DNA of the CDR3 is TGTGCCAGCAGCCAAGACTCGGGCTACACCTTC. This translates into CASSQDSGYTF. The chain couples TRBV2 to TRBJ1-2; D ambiguous. Germline values: CDR1 SNHLY, CDR2 FYNNEI. The CDR3 runs to 11 residues. Trimming cost V 6 bases and J 8 bases, with 10 bases left between them.

This chain uses TRBV3-1 (or the pseudogene TRBV3-2) with TRBJ1-2; D is unresolved. V lost 2 bases and J lost 4, with 14 bases in between. CDR1 and CDR2 (germline): LGHDT, YNNKEL (reference sequence). The CDR3 extends over 15 amino acids. Here the CDR3 reads CASSQMTRRAYGYTF. In nucleotides, the CDR3 is TGTGCCAGCAGCCAAATGACCCGGAGAGCCTATGGCTACACCTTC.

The CDR3 DNA follows: TGTGCCAGCAGCTTAGAGAACCTAGCGGCCGGGGAGCTGTTTTTT. It is translated as CASSLENLAAGELFF. The rearrangement links TRBV7-6 to TRBJ2-2, with TRBD2 identical over 7 bases. After removal of 1 base from V and 6 bases from J, the junction contained 5 bases not matched to a gene. The CDR3 has 15 residues. Germline V gene lookup returns CDR1 SGHVS and CDR2 FNYEAQ.

This rearrangement joins TRBV6-2 or TRBV6-3 to TRBJ1-6; unclear D gene. The germline CDR1 and CDR2 sequences are MNHEY and SVGEGT. The CDR3 spans 14 residues. V lost 2 bases and J lost 7, with 9 bases in between. This chain's CDR3 is CASSYVDYNSPLHF. In nucleotides, the CDR3 is TGTGCCAGCAGTTACGTAGACTACAATTCACCCCTCCACTTT.

V gene TRBV7-8 combines with J gene TRBJ2-6; D unclear. With 2 bases removed from V and 2 bases from J, the gap between germline ends came to 7 bases. This CDR3 region has 15 residues. Germline V gives CDR1 SGHVS, CDR2 FQNEAQ. The CDR3 loop is CASSLNTAGANVLTF. For the CDR3, the DNA is TGTGCCAGCAGCTTAAACACCGCTGGGGCCAACGTCCTGACTTTC.

The chain is built from TRBV5-4 and TRBJ2-5, with D possibly TRBD1 on 6 matching bases. Germline lookup yields CDR1 SGHNT and CDR2 YYREEE (reference sequence). V was shortened by 4 bases and J by 4 bases, with 17 bases between the two germline ends. The CDR3 consists of 15 residues. Here the CDR3 DNA reads TGTGCCAGCAGCCCGGGCGGGTTAGGGGGAGAGACCCAGTACTTC. It encodes CASSPGGLGGETQYF.

The chain links TRBV6-5 to TRBJ2-4, with 7 bases lining up with TRBD2. Germline CDR1 and CDR2: MNHEY and SVGAGI. The CDR3 is 15 residues long. After removal of 6 bases from V and 0 bases from J, the junction contained 5 bases not matched to a gene. The chain's CDR3 is CASSVSGGAKNIQYF. CDR3 nucleotides: TGTGCCAGCAGCGTGTCGGGGGGAGCCAAAAACATTCAGTACTTC.

The rearrangement joins TRBV27 to TRBJ2-3; 9 positions match TRBD2. Germline loops: CDR1 MNHEY, CDR2 SMNVEV (reference sequence). The CDR3 is 14 residues long. With 3 bases clipped from V and 8 bases from J, the junction kept 6 bases outside the gene matches. CDR3 loop: CASSLGSGGGTQYF. The CDR3 DNA sequence: TGTGCCAGCAGTTTGGGTAGCGGGGGTGGTACGCAGTATTTT.

The genes are TRBV29-1 and TRBJ1-2; 8 bases line up with TRBD1. The CDR3 is 13 amino acids. The germline gives CDR1 SQVTM, CDR2 ANQGSEA. The ends lost 5 bases at V and 8 bases at J; junction bases unmatched: 10. CDR3 sequence reads: CSVLRTGQEGYTF. CDR3 coding DNA: TGCAGCGTTCTTAGGACAGGGCAAGAGGGCTACACCTTC.

The V gene is TRBV3-1 (or the pseudogene TRBV3-2), the J gene TRBJ1-4; TRBD1 matches at 7 bases. The CDR3 has 15 residues. Trimming removed 4 bases from V and 1 base from J; junction bases left unmatched: 3. Per germline, CDR1 LGHDT and CDR2 YNNKEL (reference sequence). CDR3 residues: CASSLRTGTNEKLFF. The CDR3 DNA is TGTGCCAGCAGCCTACGGACAGGAACTAATGAAAAACTGTTTTTT.

V gene TRBV5-1 combines with J gene TRBJ2-5, with D maybe TRBD2 (5 bases). Per germline, CDR1 SGHRS and CDR2 YFSETQ. The CDR3 consists of 13 residues. V was trimmed by 0 bases and J by 10 bases, leaving 13 bases between them. CDR3 amino acids: CASSLVTYGVQYF. The DNA of the CDR3 is TGCGCCAGCAGCTTGGTAACTTACGGGGTCCAGTACTTC. Full variable domain (missing parts from reference TRBV5-1 and TRBJ2-5): KAGVTQTPRYLIKTRGQQVTLSCSPISGHRSVSWYQQTPGQGLQFLFEYFSETQRNKGNFPGRFSGRQFSNSRSEMNVSTLELGDSALYLCASSLVTYGVQYFGPGTRLLVL.

The genes are TRBV18 and TRBJ2-3, with no clear D. The CDR3 runs 13 residues. Germline CDR1 and CDR2: KGHSH and LQKENI. The V end was cut by 2 bases, the J end by 5 bases, with 8 bases between. CDR3 coding DNA: TGTGCCAGCTCACCAGGGTCGGGAGATACGCAGTATTTT. Translating it yields CASSPGSGDTQYF.

CDR3 region: CASSQERRAPGELFF. The CDR3, as DNA: TGTGCCAGCAGCCAAGAGAGAAGAGCCCCTGGGGAGCTGTTTTTT. The chain employs TRBV4-2 and TRBJ2-2, with D uncertain. In germline, CDR1 is LGHNA, CDR2 YNFKEQ. The CDR3 extends over 15 amino acids. V dropped 0 bases and J dropped 8 bases, with 13 bases sitting between them.

The sample holds one count of this clone. The V and J genes are TRBV15 and TRBJ1-2, with 11 nucleotides matching TRBD1. The CDR3 has 14 residues. After removal of 2 bases from V and 7 bases from J, the junction contained 3 bases not matched to a gene. The germline CDR1 and CDR2 sequences are LNHNV and YYDKDF (reference sequence). This chain's CDR3 is CATSRRTGGVGYTF. CDR3 sequence (DNA): TGTGCCACCAGCAGAAGGACAGGGGGCGTTGGCTACACCTTC.

The chain employs TRBV10-1 and TRBJ2-3; D gene uncertain. Trimming took off 5 bases at V and 3 bases at J, with 12 bases between the two ends. Per the germline V gene, CDR1 is WNHNN and CDR2 is SYGVQD (reference sequence). The CDR3 length is 14 residues. CDR3: CASSSEIETDTQYF. Here the CDR3 DNA reads TGCGCCAGCAGTTCTGAAATTGAGACAGATACGCAGTATTTT.

Only a few counts were recorded for this clone. This CDR3 is also generated by other DNA sequences in the sample. The V and J genes are TRBV5-1 and TRBJ2-1, with D unresolved. With 0 bases removed from V and 3 bases from J, the gap between germline ends came to 4 bases. The CDR3 totals 13 residues. CDR1 is SGHRS, CDR2 YFSETQ, per germline. The CDR3 region has the DNA TGCGCCAGCAGCTTGGACAGCTACAATGAGCAGTTCTTC. Translating it yields CASSLDSYNEQFF.

The V and J genes are TRBV21-1 and TRBJ1-1; the table's D call of TRBD1 was not tested on the DNA. TRBV21-1 is reported as a pseudogene. The CDR3 has 18 residues. CDR3 in DNA: TGTGCCAGCAGCAAAGAGGCGATTACAGATGGCATGAACACTGAAGCTTTCTTT. Protein: CASSKEAITDGMNTEAFF.

The chain joins TRBV9 to TRBJ2-3; 8 nucleotides align to TRBD2. This CDR3 is 16 amino acids long. Germline V gives CDR1 SGDLS, CDR2 YYNGEE. V dropped 6 bases and J dropped 2; count of bases not matched to a gene: 11. The CDR3 nucleotides are TGTGCCAGCAACCCGAGGGCGGGGGGCCACACAGATACGCAGTATTTT. The encoded protein is CASNPRAGGHTDTQYF.